This T cell receptor (beta chain) was sequenced in a study of blood T cell repertoires in COVID-19 (dated by TCRdb to the early 2020s). Regarding the research as a whole: The collaborator samples originated in the United States, Italy and Spain and spanned the acute and convalescent phases of COVID-19. Nearly every sample came with metadata listing a de-identified subject ID, COVID-19 status, age in years and sex. A freely available public database, intended as a resource for researchers studying the immune response to SARS-CoV-2, is where the repertoires were released. The material from the prospective study consisted of cDNA or gDNA derived from T cells, B-cell-depleted T cells, or PBMCs. Samples were obtained from the ongoing ImmuneRACE study (first 160 participants) and from about 1,300 subjects provided by 6 global collaborators. Subjects who had been exposed to COVID-19, were actively infected with it, or had recovered from it provided the deeply sampled blood TCRbeta repertoires that made up the dataset. HLA class I and class II types, where available, came from metadata supplied by the sample provider rather than from assay-based typing.

Each collaborating institution followed its own protocols to collect whole blood in K2EDTA tubes. For TCRbeta analysis, collaborators shipped samples as frozen whole blood, isolated PBMCs, or DNA extracted from either of those sample types. From the germline V gene, CDR1 is MNHEY and CDR2 is SVGAGI. Trimming takes 6 bases from V and 4 bases from J, and the germline ends sit 9 bases apart. The CDR3 covers 12 residues, taking in both the cysteine and the phenylalanine. The CDR3 DNA has 36 bases and is translated from base 1. The investigation overall reported the following: The quantity of clinical and demographic metadata differed by source and by participant and was supplied without curation.

The immunoSEQ Assay, a bias-controlled multiplex PCR, was used to amplify TCRbeta CDR3 regions from genomic DNA. On the study's bioinformatics: The number of nucleated cells in each sample was estimated by amplification of reference gene primers within the assay. Sequence reads were collapsed and filtered to measure the absolute abundance of every unique TCRbeta CDR3 rearrangement. For each sample, productive Simpson clonality was calculated as the square root of Simpson's diversity index across productive rearrangements. The source is immuneACCESS, and TCRdb retained only in-frame sequences with V and J called. Part of the clones is not carried over; for the studies checked, unresolved V genes explain less than half of this, and the remainder is unexplained. That table supplies the V and J calls and clone size; D and trimming were determined from the DNA. Across this sample there are about 200,000 clones, with roughly four fifths seen only once. 6.5% to 8.5% of the sample is in the top ten clones.

In regard to this clone: The antigen it binds to is not known. No much larger clone is present one base from it, and per-base qualities are unavailable.

Recombination joined TRBV6-5 with TRBJ1-2; a tentative D match to TRBD1 spans 6 bases. The material sequenced was peripheral blood. The clonotype was recovered from a human donor with acute or convalescent COVID-19. The donor label of this sample is uncertain. The DNA reads as follows: TGTGCCAGCAGACTACAGGGCTATGGCTACACCTTC. Protein translation: CASRLQGYGYTF.